Shown below are 18 T cell receptor beta chains from a single sample sequenced in a study of T cells in localized non-small cell lung cancer. The assay was immunoSEQ multiplex PCR, and TCRdb's table has in-frame clones only and misses some. The data show over 3,500 clones, with about 29% seen just once and approximately 8.2% held by the top ten. Sequenced material: lung tumor tissue, taken before any cancer treatment. The receptors were gathered from a male donor older than 55 with stage I lung adenocarcinoma.

Points on this clone: The read finishes 1 residue shy of the CDR3 end, and the germline J gene is used to complete it. The V call is TRBV10-3, the J call TRBJ2-3, with 8 bases that match TRBD2. V trimming: 2 bases; J trimming: 5 bases; junction bases outside the gene matches: 6. The CDR3 extends over 15 amino acids. Germline values: CDR1 ENHRY, CDR2 SYGVKD. CDR3 sequence reads: CAISERRGEGDTQYF. Partial CDR3 DNA: TGTGCCATCAGTGAGAGGCGGGGGGAAGGAGATACGCAGTAT.

The chain recombines TRBV5-1 with TRBJ1-1; D not certain. V was clipped by 0 bases and J by 4 bases, with 16 bases between them. The V gene's germline CDR1 is SGHRS and CDR2 YFSETQ. The CDR3 sequence is 16 residues long. CDR3 DNA sequence: TGCGCCAGCAGCTTGGGCGCTGGTGTCGTGGTCACTGAAGCTTTCTTT. It is translated as CASSLGAGVVVTEAFF.

The chain is built from TRBV10-2 and TRBJ2-7; D remains unclear. The CDR3 is made up of 14 amino acids. Trimming stripped 3 bases from V and 2 bases from J, with 11 bases between. Germline V lookup: CDR1 WSHSY, CDR2 SAAADI. CDR3 residues: CASSEGSGTYEQYF. The CDR3 DNA is TGCGCCAGCAGTGAAGGCTCCGGTACCTACGAGCAGTACTTC.

This clone was found a few times. The V gene is TRBV11-3, the J gene TRBJ2-3, with D possibly being TRBD1 or TRBD2 (6 bases each). The ends were cut back, 3 bases at V and 2 bases at J, with 21 bases in the middle. Germline values: CDR1 SGHNT, CDR2 YENEEA. The CDR3 is 18 residues long. CDR3 sequence: CASSLVLTGAGDTDTQYF. The CDR3 DNA reads as TGTGCCAGCAGCTTGGTCCTAACGGGGGCAGGGGACACAGATACGCAGTATTTT.

The chain has TRBV28 and TRBJ2-7, with D tentatively TRBD1 or TRBD2 (5 bases each). Trimming stripped 2 bases from V and 3 bases from J, with 11 bases between. Per germline, CDR1 MDHEN and CDR2 SYDVKM. The CDR3 extends over 14 amino acids. The CDR3 DNA sequence: TGTGCCAGCAGTTTAGGGGGAACGGGCTACGAGCAGTACTTC. It yields the protein CASSLGGTGYEQYF.

This clone is medium-sized by share. The chain joins TRBV6-8 to TRBJ1-1; no clear D gene. This CDR3 comprises 17 residues. V was cut by 0 bases and J by 4 bases, with 18 bases left in between. In germline, CDR1 is MNHGY, CDR2 SAAAGT. Here the CDR3 DNA reads TGTGCCAGCAGTTACTCCAGGTTCGGGCGGGAGAGCACTGAAGCTTTCTTT. It is translated as CASSYSRFGRESTEAFF.

This clone has just a few counts. V usage is TRBV9 and J usage is TRBJ2-2; D tentatively reads TRBD1 or TRBD2 (5 bases each). CDR1 is SGDLS and CDR2 is YYNGEE in the germline V gene. The germline V and J ends were trimmed by 0 bases and 2 bases, with 14 bases remaining between them. The CDR3 has 17 amino acids. CDR3 DNA sequence: TGTGCCAGCAGCGTAGCGACCCTGAGGGGCAACACCGGGGAGCTGTTTTTT. Amino acids: CASSVATLRGNTGELFF.

Only a few counts were recorded for this clone. The V and J genes are TRBV4-1 and TRBJ1-1, with D possibly matching TRBD1 (5 bases). Trimming took 0 bases from V and 0 from J, leaving 8 bases between them. This CDR3 comprises 15 residues. From germline, CDR1 is MGHRA and CDR2 YSYEKL. This chain's CDR3 is CASSQDWGVNTEAFF. The CDR3 nucleotides are TGCGCCAGCAGCCAAGATTGGGGCGTGAACACTGAAGCTTTCTTT.

The chain recombines TRBV7-6 with TRBJ1-4; 11 nucleotides align to TRBD1. The CDR3 covers 15 residues. The germline V gene encodes CDR1 SGHVS and CDR2 FNYEAQ. J lost 8 bases, V lost 5 bases, and 7 bases had no gene match. CDR3 amino acids: CASSNGQGAWEKLFF. CDR3 bases: TGTGCCAGCAGCAACGGACAGGGGGCTTGGGAAAAACTGTTTTTT.

This clone is judged medium-sized (0.01 to 0.1%). This chain joins TRBV7-1 and TRBJ2-2, with D perhaps TRBD2 (5 bases). TRBV7-1 belongs to the ORF category, with a function that is uncertain. Trimming removed 5 bases at V and 6 bases at J, with 10 bases between. The CDR3 length is 13 residues. The CDR3 DNA reads as TGTGCCAGCAGCGCACGGGATGCCGGGGAGCTGTTTTTT. Residues: CASSARDAGELFF.

The sample holds a few counts of this clone. The V call is TRBV6-7, the J call TRBJ2-3, with 8 bases that match TRBD2. TRBV6-7 has ORF status, its function being uncertain. J was trimmed by 6 bases and V by 2 bases; bases with no gene match: 4. The CDR3 length is 14 residues. CDR3 region: CASSYRERGDTQYF. The CDR3 nucleotides are TGTGCCAGCAGTTACAGGGAGCGGGGGGATACGCAGTATTTT.

This chain uses TRBV19 with TRBJ1-4; D possibly corresponds to TRBD1 (6 bases). V lost 5 bases and J 4 bases, leaving 17 bases between the germline ends. CDR1 is LNHDA, CDR2 SQIVND, per germline (reference sequence). The CDR3 contains 16 residues. The CDR3: CASSRTAGGYNEKLFF. For the CDR3, the DNA is TGTGCCAGTAGTCGGACAGCCGGGGGGTATAATGAAAAACTGTTTTTT.

In its sample, this clone was seen a few times. The chain is built from TRBV18 and TRBJ2-2; D not resolved. The germline gives CDR1 KGHSH, CDR2 LQKENI. The CDR3 is made up of 14 amino acids. The germline V and J ends were trimmed by 5 bases and 1 base, with 8 bases remaining between them. CDR3 in amino acids: CASSVQLNTGELFF. CDR3 bases: TGTGCCAGCTCAGTCCAACTGAACACCGGGGAGCTGTTTTTT.

The chain uses TRBV19 and TRBJ2-6; possibly TRBD1 for D (6 bases). Deletions cut 3 bases from V and 4 bases from J, with 13 bases between. The CDR3 is 16 residues long. CDR1 and CDR2 (germline): LNHDA, SQIVND (reference sequence). The CDR3 DNA sequence: TGTGCCAGTAGTATGCACACAGGGTCCGGGGCCAACGTCCTGACTTTC. It translates to CASSMHTGSGANVLTF.

The chain employs TRBV14 and TRBJ2-1, with D perhaps TRBD1 or TRBD2 (6 bases each). Germline assignment: CDR1 SGHDN and CDR2 FVKESK. This CDR3 is 13 amino acids long. V was cut by 3 bases and J by 8 bases, with 11 bases left in between. Here the CDR3 reads CASSHLRGHEQFF. The CDR3 DNA sequence: TGTGCCAGCAGCCACCTACGGGGGCATGAGCAGTTCTTC.

There are a few counts of this clone. The chain carries TRBV11-3 and TRBJ1-2; 9 bases match TRBD1. The CDR3 loop spans 16 amino acids. CDR1 is SGHNT, CDR2 YENEEA, per germline. The V gene end was trimmed by 1 base and the J gene end by 0 bases; junction bases not matched to a gene: 3. The CDR3 DNA sequence: TGTGCCAGCAGCTTAGGGGGACAGGGCACTAACTATGGCTACACCTTC. Its protein product is CASSLGGQGTNYGYTF.

This clone was recorded a few times. The chain couples TRBV11-3 to TRBJ1-5, with D perhaps TRBD1 (5 bases). CDR1 is SGHNT and CDR2 is YENEEA in the germline V gene. The CDR3 totals 15 residues. V was trimmed by 6 bases and J by 0 bases, leaving 12 bases between them. In nucleotides, the CDR3 is TGTGCCAGCAGTCCTATGGGACCTAGCAATCAGCCCCAGCATTTT. Protein product: CASSPMGPSNQPQHF.

The chain links TRBV19 to TRBJ1-3; D is unclear. The CDR3 extends over 17 amino acids. The V end lost 0 bases, the J end lost 0 bases, and 12 bases lay between the germline ends. CDR1 LNHDA and CDR2 SQIVND come from the germline V gene (reference sequence). The DNA of the CDR3 is TGTGCCAGTAGTATAGAAGGGAGGACGAGCTCTGGAAACACCATATATTTT. It encodes CASSIEGRTSSGNTIYF.